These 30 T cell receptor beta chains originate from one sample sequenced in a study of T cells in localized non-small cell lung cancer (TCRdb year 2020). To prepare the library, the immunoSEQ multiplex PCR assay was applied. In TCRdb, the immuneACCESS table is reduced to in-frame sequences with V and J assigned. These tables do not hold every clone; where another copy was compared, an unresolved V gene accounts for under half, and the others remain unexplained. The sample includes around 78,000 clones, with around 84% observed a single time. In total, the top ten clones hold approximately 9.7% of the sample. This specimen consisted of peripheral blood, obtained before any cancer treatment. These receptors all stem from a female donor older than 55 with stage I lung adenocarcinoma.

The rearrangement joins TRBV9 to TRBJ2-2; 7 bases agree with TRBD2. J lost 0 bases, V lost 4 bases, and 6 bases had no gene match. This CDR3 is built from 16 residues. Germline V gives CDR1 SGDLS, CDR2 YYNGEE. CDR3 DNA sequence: TGTGCCAGCAGCCCTCCGGGACTAACGAACACCGGGGAGCTGTTTTTT. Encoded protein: CASSPPGLTNTGELFF.

CDR3 protein: CASRGLVIEETQYF. Here the CDR3 DNA reads TGTGCCAGCAGGGGGCTTGTGATAGAAGAGACCCAGTACTTC. J is TRBJ2-5 and V is TRBV2, with a tentative D call TRBD1 (5 bases). In germline, CDR1 is SNHLY, CDR2 FYNNEI. With 6 bases removed from V and 3 bases from J, the gap between germline ends came to 14 bases. CDR3 length equals 14 residues.

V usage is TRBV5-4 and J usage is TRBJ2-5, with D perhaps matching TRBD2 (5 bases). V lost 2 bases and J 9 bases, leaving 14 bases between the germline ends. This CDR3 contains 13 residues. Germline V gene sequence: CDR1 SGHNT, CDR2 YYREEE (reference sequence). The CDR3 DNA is TGTGCCAGCAGCTTAGACGGGGTCGGGGCCCAGTACTTC. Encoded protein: CASSLDGVGAQYF.

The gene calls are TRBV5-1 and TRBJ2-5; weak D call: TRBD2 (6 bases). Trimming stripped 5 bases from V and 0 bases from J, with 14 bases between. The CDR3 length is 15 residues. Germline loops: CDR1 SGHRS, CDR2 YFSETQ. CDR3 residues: CASRLWGGDQETQYF. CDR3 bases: TGCGCCAGCAGGTTGTGGGGCGGGGACCAAGAGACCCAGTACTTC.

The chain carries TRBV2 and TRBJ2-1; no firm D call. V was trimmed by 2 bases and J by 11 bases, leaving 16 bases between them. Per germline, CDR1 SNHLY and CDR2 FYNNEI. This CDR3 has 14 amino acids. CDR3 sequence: CASSERTGSPKQFF. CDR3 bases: TGTGCCAGCAGTGAACGGACGGGCTCCCCAAAGCAGTTCTTC.

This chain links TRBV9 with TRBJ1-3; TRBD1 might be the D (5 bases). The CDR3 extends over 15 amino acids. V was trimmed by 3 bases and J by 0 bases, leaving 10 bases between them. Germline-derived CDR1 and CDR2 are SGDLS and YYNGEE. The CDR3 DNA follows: TGTGCCAGCAGCGCCCCAGGGACCTCTGGAAACACCATATATTTT. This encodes CASSAPGTSGNTIYF. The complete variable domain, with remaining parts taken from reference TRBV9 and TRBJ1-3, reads DSGVTQTPKHLITATGQRVTLRCSPRSGDLSVYWYQQSLDQGLQFLIQYYNGEERAKGNILERFSAQQFPDLHSELNLSSLELGDSALYFCASSAPGTSGNTIYFGEGSWLTVV.

CDR3 region: CASGLTRGQPQHF. The CDR3 nucleotides read TGTGCTAGTGGTTTGACCCGGGGGCAGCCCCAGCATTTT. The genes are TRBV12-5 and TRBJ1-5, with TRBD1 as a possible D gene (5 bases). The V end lost 2 bases, the J end lost 7 bases, and 9 bases lay between the germline ends. This CDR3 is 13 amino acids long. Looked up from germline, CDR1 is LGHNT and CDR2 is FRNRAP. The full variable domain, in which reference TRBV12-5 and TRBJ1-5 provide the parts outside the CDR3, is DARVTQTPRHKVTEMGQEVTMRCQPILGHNTVFWYRQTMMQGLELLAYFRNRAPLDDSGMPKDRFSAEMPDATLATLKIQPSEPRDSAVYFCASGLTRGQPQHFGDGTRLSIL.

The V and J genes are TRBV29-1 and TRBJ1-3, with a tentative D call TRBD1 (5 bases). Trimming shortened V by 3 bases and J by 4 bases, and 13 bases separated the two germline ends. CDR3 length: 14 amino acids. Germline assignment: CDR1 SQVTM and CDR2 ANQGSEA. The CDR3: CSVDSPGFGNTIYF. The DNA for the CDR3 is TGCAGCGTTGATTCCCCAGGGTTCGGAAACACCATATATTTT. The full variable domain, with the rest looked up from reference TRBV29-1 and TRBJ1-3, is SAVISQKPSRDICQRGTSLTIQCQVDSQVTMMFWYRQQPGQSLTLIATANQGSEATYESGFVIDKFPISRPNLTFSTLTVSNMSPEDSSIYLCSVDSPGFGNTIYFGEGSWLTVV.

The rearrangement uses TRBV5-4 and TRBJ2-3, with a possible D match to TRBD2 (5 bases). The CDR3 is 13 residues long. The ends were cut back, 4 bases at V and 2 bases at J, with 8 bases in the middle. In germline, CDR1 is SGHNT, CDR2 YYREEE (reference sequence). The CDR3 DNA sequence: TGTGCCAGCAGCGGGAGTCCCACAGATACGCAGTATTTT. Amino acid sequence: CASSGSPTDTQYF.

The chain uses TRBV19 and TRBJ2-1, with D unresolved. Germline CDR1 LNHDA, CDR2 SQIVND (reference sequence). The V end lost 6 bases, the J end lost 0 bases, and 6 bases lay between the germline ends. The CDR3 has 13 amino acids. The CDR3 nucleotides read TGTGCCAGTAGCAGGTTCTCCTACAATGAGCAGTTCTTC. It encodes CASSRFSYNEQFF.

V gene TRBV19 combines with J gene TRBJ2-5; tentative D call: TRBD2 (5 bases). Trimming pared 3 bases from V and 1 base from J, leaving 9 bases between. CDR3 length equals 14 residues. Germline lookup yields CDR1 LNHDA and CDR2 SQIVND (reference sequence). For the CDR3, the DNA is TGTGCCAGTAGTATTCCGGGGAGCCAAGAGACCCAGTACTTC. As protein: CASSIPGSQETQYF. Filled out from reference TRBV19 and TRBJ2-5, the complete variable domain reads DGGITQSPKYLFRKEGQNVTLSCEQNLNHDAMYWYRQDPGQGLRLIYYSQIVNDFQKGDIAEGYSVSREKKESFPLTVTSAQKNPTAFYLCASSIPGSQETQYFGPGTRLLVL.

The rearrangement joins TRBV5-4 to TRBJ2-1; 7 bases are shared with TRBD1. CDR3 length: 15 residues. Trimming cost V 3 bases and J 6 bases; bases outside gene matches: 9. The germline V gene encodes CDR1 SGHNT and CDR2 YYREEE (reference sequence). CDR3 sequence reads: CASSSRGQEGNEQFF. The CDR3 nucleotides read TGTGCCAGCAGCTCCCGAGGACAGGAAGGCAATGAGCAGTTCTTC. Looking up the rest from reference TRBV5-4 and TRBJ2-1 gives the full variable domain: ETGVTQSPTHLIKTRGQQVTLRCSSQSGHNTVSWYQQALGQGPQFIFQYYREEENGRGNFPPRFSGLQFPNYSSELNVNALELDDSALYLCASSSRGQEGNEQFFGPGTRLTVL.

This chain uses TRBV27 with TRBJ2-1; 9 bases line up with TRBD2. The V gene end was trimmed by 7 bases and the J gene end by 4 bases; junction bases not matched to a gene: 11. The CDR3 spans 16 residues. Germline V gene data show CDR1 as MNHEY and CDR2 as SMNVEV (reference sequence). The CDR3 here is CASIKAGTSTYNEQFF. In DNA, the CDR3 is TGTGCCAGCATCAAGGCGGGGACTAGCACTTACAATGAGCAGTTCTTC.

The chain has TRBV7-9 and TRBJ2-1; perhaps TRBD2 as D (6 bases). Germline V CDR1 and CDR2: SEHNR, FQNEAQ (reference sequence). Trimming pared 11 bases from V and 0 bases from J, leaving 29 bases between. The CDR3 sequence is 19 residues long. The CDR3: CAALGGVASFSSSYNEQFF. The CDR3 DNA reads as TGTGCCGCCCTCGGGGGAGTGGCCTCGTTCTCGAGCTCCTACAATGAGCAGTTCTTC.

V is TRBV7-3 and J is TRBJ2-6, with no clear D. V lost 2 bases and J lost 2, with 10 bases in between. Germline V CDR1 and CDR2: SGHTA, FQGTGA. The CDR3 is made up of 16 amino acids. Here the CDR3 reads CASSLGPKAGANVLTF. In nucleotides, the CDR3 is TGTGCCAGCAGCTTAGGACCTAAGGCTGGGGCCAACGTCCTGACTTTC.

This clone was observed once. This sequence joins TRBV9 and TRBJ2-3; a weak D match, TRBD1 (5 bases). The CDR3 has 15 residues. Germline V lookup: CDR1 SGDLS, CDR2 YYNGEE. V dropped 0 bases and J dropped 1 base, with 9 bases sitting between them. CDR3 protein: CASSVADRRTDTQYF. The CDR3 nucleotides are TGTGCCAGCAGCGTAGCTGACAGACGCACAGATACGCAGTATTTT. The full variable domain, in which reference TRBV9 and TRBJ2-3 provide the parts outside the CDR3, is DSGVTQTPKHLITATGQRVTLRCSPRSGDLSVYWYQQSLDQGLQFLIQYYNGEERAKGNILERFSAQQFPDLHSELNLSSLELGDSALYFCASSVADRRTDTQYFGPGTRLTVL.

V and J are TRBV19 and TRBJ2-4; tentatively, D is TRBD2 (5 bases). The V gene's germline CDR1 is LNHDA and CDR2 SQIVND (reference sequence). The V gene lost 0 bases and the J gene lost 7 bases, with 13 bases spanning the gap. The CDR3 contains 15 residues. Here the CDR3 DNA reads TGTGCCAGTAGTATAGAAGGAGGCTCCTTTAACATTCAGTACTTC. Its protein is CASSIEGGSFNIQYF.

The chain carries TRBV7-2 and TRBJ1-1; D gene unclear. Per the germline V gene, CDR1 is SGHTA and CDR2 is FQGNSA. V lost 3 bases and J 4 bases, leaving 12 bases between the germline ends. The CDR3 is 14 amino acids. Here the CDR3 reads CASSLITGSTEAFF. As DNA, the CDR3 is TGTGCCAGCAGCTTGATTACTGGAAGCACTGAAGCTTTCTTT.

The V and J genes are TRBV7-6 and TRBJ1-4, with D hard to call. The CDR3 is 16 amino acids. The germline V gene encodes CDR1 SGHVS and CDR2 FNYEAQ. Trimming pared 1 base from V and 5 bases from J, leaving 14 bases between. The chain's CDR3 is CASSLEPSFQNEKLFF. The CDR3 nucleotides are TGTGCCAGCAGCTTAGAACCCAGTTTCCAGAATGAAAAACTGTTTTTT. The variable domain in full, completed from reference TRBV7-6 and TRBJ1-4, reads GAGVSQSPRYKVTKRGQDVALRCDPISGHVSLYWYRQALGQGPEFLTYFNYEAQQDKSGLPNDRFSAERPEGSISTLTIQRTEQRDSAMYRCASSLEPSFQNEKLFFGSGTQLSVL.

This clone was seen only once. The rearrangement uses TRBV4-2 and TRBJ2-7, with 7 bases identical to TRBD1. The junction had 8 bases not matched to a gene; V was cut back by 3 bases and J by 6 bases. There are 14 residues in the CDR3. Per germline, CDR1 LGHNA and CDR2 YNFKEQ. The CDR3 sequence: CASSQPGQPAEQYF. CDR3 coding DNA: TGTGCCAGCAGCCAGCCGGGACAGCCGGCCGAGCAGTACTTC.

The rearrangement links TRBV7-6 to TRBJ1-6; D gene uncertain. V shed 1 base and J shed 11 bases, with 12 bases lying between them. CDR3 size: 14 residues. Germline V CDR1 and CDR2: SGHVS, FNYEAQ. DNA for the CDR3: TGTGCCAGCAGCTTAGAGTCCAGAGAACCACCCCTCCACTTT. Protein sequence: CASSLESREPPLHF. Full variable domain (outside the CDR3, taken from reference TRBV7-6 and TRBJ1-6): GAGVSQSPRYKVTKRGQDVALRCDPISGHVSLYWYRQALGQGPEFLTYFNYEAQQDKSGLPNDRFSAERPEGSISTLTIQRTEQRDSAMYRCASSLESREPPLHFGNGTRLTVT.

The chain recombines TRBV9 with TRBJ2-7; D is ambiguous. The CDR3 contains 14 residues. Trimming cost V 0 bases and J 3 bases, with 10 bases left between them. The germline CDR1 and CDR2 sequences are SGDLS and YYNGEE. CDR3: CASSVEIGDYEQYF. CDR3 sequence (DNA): TGTGCCAGCAGCGTAGAAATAGGAGACTACGAGCAGTACTTC.

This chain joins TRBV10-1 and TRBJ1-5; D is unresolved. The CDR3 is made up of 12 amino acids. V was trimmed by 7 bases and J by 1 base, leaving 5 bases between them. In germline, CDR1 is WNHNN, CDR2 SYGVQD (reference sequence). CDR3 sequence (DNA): TGCGCCAGCAACGGGAGCAATCAGCCCCAGCATTTT. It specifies CASNGSNQPQHF.

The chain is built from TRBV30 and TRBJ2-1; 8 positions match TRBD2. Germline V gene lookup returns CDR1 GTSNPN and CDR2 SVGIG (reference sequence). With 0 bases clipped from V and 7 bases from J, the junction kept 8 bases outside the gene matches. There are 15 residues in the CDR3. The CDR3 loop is CAWSVGSGVINEQFF. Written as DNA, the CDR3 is TGTGCCTGGAGTGTCGGTAGCGGGGTCATAAATGAGCAGTTCTTC.

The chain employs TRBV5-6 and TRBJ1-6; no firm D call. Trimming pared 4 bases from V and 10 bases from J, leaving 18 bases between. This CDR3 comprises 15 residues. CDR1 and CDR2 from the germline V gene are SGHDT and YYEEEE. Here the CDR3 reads CASSLGFAADSPLHF. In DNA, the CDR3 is TGTGCCAGCAGCCTGGGGTTTGCTGCGGACTCACCCCTCCACTTT. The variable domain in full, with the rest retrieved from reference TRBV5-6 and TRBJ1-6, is DAGVTQSPTHLIKTRGQQVTLRCSPKSGHDTVSWYQQALGQGPQFIFQYYEEEERQRGNFPDRFSGHQFPNYSSELNVNALLLGDSALYLCASSLGFAADSPLHFGNGTRLTVT.

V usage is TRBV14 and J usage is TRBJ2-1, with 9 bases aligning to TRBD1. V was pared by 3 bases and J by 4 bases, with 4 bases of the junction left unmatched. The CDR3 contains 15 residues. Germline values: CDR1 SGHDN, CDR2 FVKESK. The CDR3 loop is CASSQAGQGYNEQFF. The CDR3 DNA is TGTGCCAGCAGCCAGGCGGGACAGGGATACAATGAGCAGTTCTTC.

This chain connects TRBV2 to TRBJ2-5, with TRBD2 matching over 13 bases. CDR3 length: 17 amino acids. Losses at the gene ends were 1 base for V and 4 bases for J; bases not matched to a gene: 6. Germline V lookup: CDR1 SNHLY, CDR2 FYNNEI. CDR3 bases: TGTGCCAGCAGTGAAGGAACTAGCGGGGGGGCGGGAGAGACCCAGTACTTC. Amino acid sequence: CASSEGTSGGAGETQYF.

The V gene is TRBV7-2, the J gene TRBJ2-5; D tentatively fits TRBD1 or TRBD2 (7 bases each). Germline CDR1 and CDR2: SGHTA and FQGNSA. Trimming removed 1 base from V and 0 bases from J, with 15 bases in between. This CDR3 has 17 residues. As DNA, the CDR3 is TGTGCCAGCAGCTTAGGGGGCCCAGGGGGGGACCAAGAGACCCAGTACTTC. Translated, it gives CASSLGGPGGDQETQYF.

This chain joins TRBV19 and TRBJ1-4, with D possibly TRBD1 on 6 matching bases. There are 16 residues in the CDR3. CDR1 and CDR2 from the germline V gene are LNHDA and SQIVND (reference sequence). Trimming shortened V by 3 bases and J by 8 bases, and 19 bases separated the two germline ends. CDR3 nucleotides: TGTGCCAGTAGTATGACTGACAGGCTAAGGCGAGAAAAACTGTTTTTT. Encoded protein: CASSMTDRLRREKLFF. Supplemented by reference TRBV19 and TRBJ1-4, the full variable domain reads DGGITQSPKYLFRKEGQNVTLSCEQNLNHDAMYWYRQDPGQGLRLIYYSQIVNDFQKGDIAEGYSVSREKKESFPLTVTSAQKNPTAFYLCASSMTDRLRREKLFFGSGTQLSVL.

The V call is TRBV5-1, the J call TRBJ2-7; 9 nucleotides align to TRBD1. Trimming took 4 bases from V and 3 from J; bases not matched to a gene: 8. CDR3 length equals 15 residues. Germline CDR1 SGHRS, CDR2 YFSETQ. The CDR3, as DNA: TGCGCCAGCAGCCACCCGGGACAGGGCAACTACGAGCAGTACTTC. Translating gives CASSHPGQGNYEQYF.